What follows are 28 T cell receptor beta chains derived from one specimen sequenced in a study of cytomegalovirus exposure and HLA in healthy donors. This PCR relied on a set of 60 Vbeta primers and 13 Jbeta primers. Generated by immunoSEQ multiplex PCR, the TCRdb table keeps only in-frame clones and is missing some. The repertoire table contains some 130,000 clones. Sample: PBMCs. The source of these receptors is a man younger than 35 in good health and CMV-seronegative.

The rearrangement uses TRBV4-3 and TRBJ2-7; TRBD2 agrees at 9 bases. Germline V gene data show CDR1 as LGHNA and CDR2 as YSLEER. V lost 0 bases to trimming and J lost 5 bases; unmatched junction nucleotides: 5. This CDR3 is 15 amino acids long. The CDR3 reads CASSQDTREGNEQYF. The CDR3 DNA is TGCGCCAGCAGCCAAGATACGCGGGAGGGCAACGAGCAGTACTTC.

The V call is TRBV9, the J call TRBJ2-2; 7 nucleotides line up with TRBD2. The germline V gene has CDR1 SGDLS and CDR2 YYNGEE. This CDR3 contains 16 residues. J was trimmed by 4 bases and V by 4 bases; bases with no gene match: 10. The CDR3 loop reads CASSPQSGIGTGELFF. The CDR3 bases are TGTGCCAGCAGCCCTCAGAGCGGGATAGGCACCGGGGAGCTGTTTTTT.

The rearrangement links TRBV6-6 to TRBJ2-2, with 7 positions matching TRBD1. Germline assignment: CDR1 MNHNY and CDR2 SVGAGI (reference sequence). This CDR3 comprises 15 residues. V was clipped by 6 bases and J by 5 bases; unmatched bases: 9. CDR3 nucleotide sequence: TGTGCCAGCAGAACGACAGGGCAATGGACCGGGGAGCTGTTTTTT. The encoded protein is CASRTTGQWTGELFF.

J is TRBJ2-7 and V is TRBV6-1; TRBD1 matches 7 bases. The CDR3 sequence is 14 residues long. V lost 4 bases to trimming and J lost 7 bases; unmatched junction nucleotides: 10. The germline V gene has CDR1 MNHNS and CDR2 SASEGT. The DNA for the CDR3 is TGTGCCAGCAGTGCCAAGACAGGGATCGGGGAGCAGTACTTC. Amino acid sequence: CASSAKTGIGEQYF.

This sequence joins TRBV5-1 and TRBJ2-7; 12 nucleotides match TRBD2. This CDR3 is built from 15 residues. The V segment lost 4 bases and the J segment 2 bases; nucleotides outside the gene matches: 4. Germline CDR1 SGHRS, CDR2 YFSETQ. CDR3 protein: CASSERLAGAYEQYF. Here the CDR3 DNA reads TGCGCCAGCAGCGAAAGACTAGCGGGGGCCTACGAGCAGTACTTC.

V and J are TRBV18 and TRBJ2-1; a weak D match, TRBD2 (7 bases). CDR3 length equals 12 residues. CDR1 KGHSH and CDR2 LQKENI come from the germline V gene. With 5 bases removed from V and 8 bases from J, the gap between germline ends came to 10 bases. The CDR3 is CASSWGGDEQFF. The CDR3 region has the DNA TGTGCCAGCTCATGGGGGGGCGATGAGCAGTTCTTC.

The V call is TRBV11-2, the J call TRBJ1-4; 9 bases map to TRBD1. The CDR3 covers 15 residues. Germline assignment: CDR1 SGHAT and CDR2 FQNNGV. J gave up 8 bases and V 5 bases, and 9 bases lay outside the gene matches. The DNA of the CDR3 is TGTGCCAGCAGCACGGTCCACAGGGGGCGGGAAAAACTGTTTTTT. This translates into CASSTVHRGREKLFF.

The chain carries TRBV4-2 and TRBJ1-1; 12 nucleotides match TRBD1. CDR1 is LGHNA and CDR2 is YNFKEQ in the germline V gene. This CDR3 region has 17 residues. The V gene end was trimmed by 4 bases and the J gene end by 3 bases; junction bases not matched to a gene: 9. In nucleotides, the CDR3 is TGTGCCAGCAGCCCCGGGACAGGGGGCGGGGGCGACACTGAAGCTTTCTTT. Translating gives CASSPGTGGGGDTEAFF.

The chain couples TRBV4-2 to TRBJ2-5; D unresolved. The tail of the sequence fits TRBJ2-7 better, so the J call may be wrong. There are 11 residues in the CDR3. Germline V CDR1 and CDR2: LGHNA, YNFKEQ. In DNA, the CDR3 is TGTGCCAGCAGCCAAGACAGCGAGCAGTACTTC. This sequence encodes CASSQDSEQYF.

The chain recombines TRBV28 with TRBJ2-3; the match to TRBD1 covers 9 bases. V gave up 0 bases and J gave up 0 bases; unmatched junction bases: 4. There are 17 residues in the CDR3. CDR1 and CDR2 (germline): MDHEN, SYDVKM. For the CDR3, the DNA is TGTGCCAGCAGTTTATGGGACAGGGGCCGCAGCACAGATACGCAGTATTTT. This codes for CASSLWDRGRSTDTQYF. Filled out from reference TRBV28 and TRBJ2-3, the complete variable domain reads DVKVTQSSRYLVKRTGEKVFLECVQDMDHENMFWYRQDPGLGLRLIYFSYDVKMKEKGDIPEGYSVSREKKERFSLILESASTNQTSMYLCASSLWDRGRSTDTQYFGPGTRLTVL.

The chain uses TRBV10-3 and TRBJ2-3, with D possibly TRBD1 on 6 matching bases. Germline values: CDR1 ENHRY, CDR2 SYGVKD. CDR3 size: 15 residues. Trimming removed 4 bases at V and 1 base at J, with 12 bases between. CDR3 DNA sequence: TGTGCCATCAGTGTCCGGGACACCGGCACAGATACGCAGTATTTT. Its translation is CAISVRDTGTDTQYF.

DNA for the CDR3: TGTGCCTATCCGGGGGACACTGAAGCTTTCTTT. Amino acids: CAYPGDTEAFF. The chain recombines TRBV21-1 with TRBJ1-1. TRBV21-1 is given as a pseudogene. This CDR3 comprises 11 residues.

Comments on this clone: The same CDR3 can be traced to other DNA sequences in this sample. CDR3 DNA sequence: TGTGCCAGCAGCTCGTTCACAGATACGCAGTATTTT. This encodes CASSSFTDTQYF. The chain uses TRBV7-2 and TRBJ2-3; D is unresolved. This CDR3 spans 12 amino acids. Trimming took 4 bases from V and 2 from J, leaving 4 bases between them. Germline CDR1 is SGHTA and CDR2 is FQGNSA. The full variable domain, completed using reference TRBV7-2 and TRBJ2-3, is GAGVSQSPSNKVTEKGKDVELRCDPISGHTALYWYRQSLGQGLEFLIYFQGNSAPDKSGLPSDRFSAERTGGSVSTLTIQRTQQEDSAVYLCASSSFTDTQYFGPGTRLTVL.

V usage is TRBV19 and J usage is TRBJ1-2, with D possibly being TRBD1 (6 bases). The germline CDR1 and CDR2 sequences are LNHDA and SQIVND (reference sequence). Trimming took off 2 bases at V and 1 base at J, with 11 bases between the two ends. The CDR3 extends over 15 amino acids. The CDR3 sequence is CASSIPTGLNYGYTF. The CDR3, as DNA: TGTGCCAGTAGTATACCAACAGGGCTTAACTATGGCTACACCTTC.

The gene calls are TRBV7-9 and TRBJ2-3, with D unresolved. Trimming took 2 bases from V and 2 from J, leaving 8 bases between them. Germline CDR1 and CDR2: SEHNR and FQNEAQ (reference sequence). The CDR3 consists of 14 residues. As DNA, the CDR3 is TGTGCCAGCAGCTTATTACAGACCACAGATACGCAGTATTTT. It encodes CASSLLQTTDTQYF.

V gene TRBV10-3 combines with J gene TRBJ2-3; the match to TRBD2 covers 8 bases. CDR1 and CDR2 from the germline V gene are ENHRY and SYGVKD. This CDR3 region has 12 residues. The junction had 4 bases not matched to a gene; V was cut back by 9 bases and J by 5 bases. The CDR3: CAIAGVGDTQYF. The CDR3 DNA is TGTGCCATAGCGGGGGTTGGAGATACGCAGTATTTT.

The chain employs TRBV2 and TRBJ1-3; possibly TRBD1 for D (5 bases). Trimming took 6 bases from V and 0 from J, leaving 12 bases between them. Germline-derived CDR1 and CDR2 are SNHLY and FYNNEI. The CDR3 extends over 15 amino acids. CDR3 DNA sequence: TGTGCCAGCAGGGTTGGGGGGATCTCTGGAAACACCATATATTTT. It encodes CASRVGGISGNTIYF.

The chain combines TRBV7-2 with TRBJ2-6, with a possible D match to TRBD1 (6 bases). Germline-derived CDR1 and CDR2 are SGHTA and FQGNSA. The CDR3 runs 15 residues. V dropped 3 bases and J dropped 7 bases, with 13 bases sitting between them. CDR3 nucleotides: TGTGCCAGCAGCTTTAACTCAGGGGTTGCCAACGTCCTGACTTTC. Amino acid sequence: CASSFNSGVANVLTF. The whole variable domain, remainder taken from reference TRBV7-2 and TRBJ2-6, is GAGVSQSPSNKVTEKGKDVELRCDPISGHTALYWYRQSLGQGLEFLIYFQGNSAPDKSGLPSDRFSAERTGGSVSTLTIQRTQQEDSAVYLCASSFNSGVANVLTFGAGSRLTVL.

This sequence joins TRBV27 and TRBJ2-7; possible D gene TRBD2, 5 bases. The ends were cut back, 6 bases at V and 4 bases at J, with 10 bases in the middle. Germline values: CDR1 MNHEY, CDR2 SMNVEV (reference sequence). This CDR3 comprises 12 residues. In DNA, the CDR3 is TGTGCCAGCAGGAACCGGGGATACGAGCAGTACTTC. It yields the protein CASRNRGYEQYF.

The V gene is TRBV9, the J gene TRBJ1-2, with 8 bases fitting TRBD1. The CDR3 spans 13 residues. Germline CDR1 SGDLS, CDR2 YYNGEE. Germline trimming cut 3 bases from V and 6 bases from J; bases unmatched to any gene: 4. CDR3 region: CASSAGGLHGYTF. In DNA form, the CDR3 reads TGTGCCAGCAGCGCAGGGGGCCTCCATGGCTACACCTTC. The full variable domain, rest sourced from reference TRBV9 and TRBJ1-2, is DSGVTQTPKHLITATGQRVTLRCSPRSGDLSVYWYQQSLDQGLQFLIQYYNGEERAKGNILERFSAQQFPDLHSELNLSSLELGDSALYFCASSAGGLHGYTFGSGTRLTVV.

The J gene is TRBJ2-7, the V gene TRBV6-1; 8 positions match TRBD1. Germline lookup yields CDR1 MNHNS and CDR2 SASEGT. J gave up 2 bases and V 3 bases, and 3 bases lay outside the gene matches. This CDR3 spans 14 amino acids. This CDR3 reads CASSDRGRTYEQYF. CDR3 coding DNA: TGTGCCAGCAGTGACAGGGGGCGAACCTACGAGCAGTACTTC.

As DNA, the CDR3 is TGCGCCAGCAGCCAAGATCTAGCTAGCTCCGGGGGGACCCAGTACTTC. Translating it yields CASSQDLASSGGTQYF. The gene calls are TRBV4-3 and TRBJ2-5; a possible D gene is TRBD2 (6 bases). The V gene lost 0 bases and the J gene lost 7 bases, with 18 bases spanning the gap. The length of the CDR3 is 16 residues. Germline lookup yields CDR1 LGHNA and CDR2 YSLEER.

This chain connects TRBV27 to TRBJ2-7; D gene ambiguous. V lost 5 bases and J lost 3, with 14 bases in between. CDR3 length: 14 residues. Germline CDR1 reads MNHEY; CDR2 reads SMNVEV (reference sequence). DNA for the CDR3: TGTGCCAGCAGTCCTCATCACAGTTACTACGAGCAGTACTTC. This translates into CASSPHHSYYEQYF.

The chain is built from TRBV5-4 and TRBJ1-2; D possibly corresponds to TRBD1 (5 bases). CDR1 and CDR2 from the germline V gene are SGHNT and YYREEE (reference sequence). Trimming stripped 4 bases from V and 12 bases from J, with 13 bases between. The length of the CDR3 is 11 residues. The CDR3 sequence: CASSHDSPNTF. The CDR3 DNA sequence: TGTGCCAGCAGCCATGACAGTCCTAACACCTTC.

This sequence joins TRBV5-6 and TRBJ1-5, with D maybe TRBD1 (6 bases). The germline gives CDR1 SGHDT, CDR2 YYEEEE. V was pared by 4 bases and J by 7 bases, with 15 bases between. CDR3 size: 14 residues. The CDR3 region is CASSPSGRGQPQHF. CDR3 DNA: TGTGCCAGCAGCCCCTCCGGCAGGGGACAGCCCCAGCATTTT.

The V and J genes are TRBV7-6 and TRBJ1-1, with a weak D call TRBD1 (5 bases). V was trimmed by 4 bases and J by 7 bases, leaving 10 bases between them. This CDR3 region has 12 residues. CDR1 is SGHVS and CDR2 is FNYEAQ in the germline V gene. The CDR3 sequence is CASSSGQSEAFF. CDR3 in DNA: TGTGCCAGCAGCTCCGGACAAAGTGAAGCTTTCTTT.

CDR3 residues: CASSGGQGEGTQYF. DNA of the CDR3: TGTGCCAGCAGTGGAGGACAGGGCGAGGGTACGCAGTATTTT. The chain combines TRBV25-1 with TRBJ2-3; 8 nucleotides match TRBD1. After removal of 4 bases from V and 8 bases from J, the junction contained 8 bases not matched to a gene. Germline V gene lookup returns CDR1 MGHDK and CDR2 SYGVNS. The CDR3 sequence is 14 residues long.

The V and J genes are TRBV19 and TRBJ2-7, with a possible D match to TRBD1 (5 bases). The V gene lost 6 bases and the J gene lost 3 bases, with 18 bases spanning the gap. The CDR3 extends over 15 amino acids. CDR1 and CDR2 (germline): LNHDA, SQIVND (reference sequence). CDR3 sequence (DNA): TGTGCCAGTAGCACATCTGGGCAGGGTGGCTACGAGCAGTACTTC. Its translation is CASSTSGQGGYEQYF.